This entry features one T cell receptor (beta chain) sequence. This record comes from a study of cytomegalovirus exposure and HLA in healthy donors. With 60 Vbeta and 13 Jbeta primers, the PCR was carried out. Repertoires were generated with immunoSEQ multiplex PCR, while TCRdb's copy carries only in-frame clones and drops some. This sample has about 130,000 clones; more than 60% occur once, and the top ten carry 2.1%. Germline V CDR1 and CDR2: SNHLY, FYNNEI. The CDR3 is made up of 12 amino acids. Trimming cost V 6 bases and J 11 bases, with 16 bases left between them. The sequence came from a woman between 40 and 55 years old in good health and CMV-seropositive. Sequencing input: PBMCs. The chain uses TRBV2 and TRBJ1-1; a weak D match, TRBD1 (5 bases). The CDR3 reads CASRVTDSRAFF. The CDR3 nucleotides are TGTGCCAGCAGAGTGACAGACAGCAGGGCTTTCTTT.